The entry below describes one T cell receptor (beta chain). Original processing notes: Quantification of nucleated cells was approximated via reference gene primer amplification. Measured with immunoSEQ multiplex PCR; TCRdb has only the in-frame clones, and not every one. The D gene and trimming were derived from the DNA, and the V and J assignments and clone size from that table. The repertoire holds 200,000 or so clones, with about 88% as singletons. These data originate in a study of blood T cell repertoires in COVID-19. In the study overall: COVID-19 samples, acute and convalescent, were from the United States, Italy and Spain. PBMCs, B-cell-depleted T cells, or T cells provided the cDNA or gDNA that made up the material.

The V end was cut by 4 bases, the J end by 2 bases, with 20 bases between. The CDR3 length is 17 residues. Germline V gene sequence: CDR1 LGHDT, CDR2 YNNKEL (reference sequence). This sequence originates from a middle-aged woman with acute COVID-19. Sequences were obtained from PBMCs or T cells enriched from blood (not recorded which). The chain joins TRBV3-1 (or the pseudogene TRBV3-2) to TRBJ2-5; a weak D match, TRBD2 (7 bases). In nucleotides, the CDR3 is TGTGCCAGCAGCCGAGTCGGTGTAGGGGGACTACAAGAGACCCAGTACTTC. Amino acid sequence: CASSRVGVGGLQETQYF.